The sequence of this T cell receptor beta chain was determined in a study of neurological immune-mediated disorders. Findings and limits, study-wide: Because no CDR3 amino acid sequences were shared across subjects by expanded clones, private repertoires were suggested in all groups.

5'RACE employing 10-nucleotide random UMIs yielded the cDNA. TCRdb independently ran MiXCR on the 5' RACE reads; one entry per CDR3 protein. The repertoire includes about 43,000 distinct CDR3 sequences, more than 9.5% of them detected once, and roughly 1.2% sits in the top ten. Germline CDR1 reads DFQATT; CDR2 reads SNEGSKA (reference sequence). CDR3 length equals 17 residues. Trimming shortened V by 0 bases and J by 5 bases, and 20 bases separated the two germline ends. This clonotype was seen ten or more times. What it recognizes is unknown. The chain recombines TRBV20-1 with TRBJ2-1, with a weak D call TRBD1 (6 bases). The receptor comes from a female donor in good health. Sequencing input: PBMCs. This chain's CDR3 is CSARDKGTGLRNNEQFF. The CDR3 DNA is TGCAGTGCTAGAGATAAAGGTACAGGGCTAAGGAACAATGAGCAGTTCTTC.